Below are 3 T cell receptor beta chains sequenced from a single sample in a study of blood T cell repertoires in COVID-19. Generated by immunoSEQ multiplex PCR, the TCRdb table keeps only in-frame clones and is missing some. The sample lists about 85,000 clones; nearly 90% were seen once. The sequenced sample consisted of peripheral blood. The source of these receptors is a woman of 80 years or more with active or convalescent COVID-19.

The chain joins TRBV18 to TRBJ2-3, with 7 bases lining up with TRBD1. The CDR3 consists of 15 residues. J lost 3 bases, V lost 6 bases, and 9 bases had no gene match. From germline, CDR1 is KGHSH and CDR2 LQKENI. The CDR3 protein is CASSPDRELTDTQYF. CDR3 in DNA: TGTGCCAGCTCGCCTGACAGGGAACTTACAGATACGCAGTATTTT.

The V and J genes are TRBV7-8 and TRBJ1-5; no clear D. The CDR3 extends over 16 amino acids. The germline V gene has CDR1 SGHVS and CDR2 FQNEAQ. V was clipped by 1 base and J by 2 bases, with 12 bases between them. This chain's CDR3 is CASSLVAGVGNQPQHF. The CDR3 region has the DNA TGTGCCAGCAGCTTAGTGGCAGGCGTTGGCAATCAGCCCCAGCATTTT.

This rearrangement joins TRBV18 to TRBJ2-1, with D possibly matching TRBD2 (5 bases). Germline V lookup: CDR1 KGHSH, CDR2 LQKENI. V lost 4 bases and J 5 bases, leaving 9 bases between the germline ends. The CDR3 is 13 amino acids. CDR3 sequence reads: CASSRSGNNEQFF. Written as DNA, the CDR3 is TGTGCCAGCTCACGCAGCGGCAACAATGAGCAGTTCTTC.